This TCR beta chain stems from a study of T-cell memory formation after mild COVID-19. Looking at the study overall: Largely donor-specific TCR clusters were found.

CDR3 length equals 14 residues. The germline gives CDR1 SSHAT, CDR2 FNYEAQ (reference sequence). The study's findings and limits: CD8+ contracting clones occupied EMRA, while CD4+ ones occupied mainly CM and EM. Within pre-infection memory, some responding clones were found, suggesting cross-reactive memory joined.

This clonotype has just a few counts. Its antigen is unknown. The junction departs from the called germline gene at one end, perhaps through a read error. A 5'RACE reaction primed in the constant segment made cDNA libraries of TCR alpha and TCR beta, and these carried sample barcodes and UMIs. MiXCR, run by TCRdb on the 5' RACE reads, gives a single entry per CDR3 protein. Here the sample spans some 130,000 distinct CDR3 sequences, 15% to 20% being singletons. The TCR sequence derives from an adult woman who had mild COVID-19 (a few samples of this study predate the infection). Cell type and time point are not known. The specimen was PBMCs or a T cell subset sorted from them (not recorded which). This chain uses TRBV7-7 with TRBJ2-5, with 9 nucleotides matching TRBD1. CDR3 sequence reads: CASSWDRDGETQYF. CDR3 DNA sequence: TGTGCTAGCAGCTGGGACAGGGACGGAGAGACCCAGTACTTC.